These 28 T cell receptor beta chains were sequenced from one sample in a study of blood T cell repertoires in COVID-19 (TCRdb year 2020). Libraries came from the immunoSEQ multiplex PCR assay. TCRdb limited this immuneACCESS table to in-frame rearrangements with V and J called. A share of clones is missing; checked studies link under half to unresolved V genes, and the rest is unexplained. The sample profile shows 310,000 or so clones; roughly nine tenths of them were found once. Roughly 2% of the sample is in the top ten clones. The sequenced sample was peripheral blood. These receptors were taken from a woman aged 45-59 years who had recovered from COVID-19.

This clone was seen repeatedly, ten times or more. J is TRBJ1-5 and V is TRBV7-2, with D hard to call. Trimming shortened V by 4 bases and J by 0 bases, and 7 bases separated the two germline ends. The CDR3 has 14 residues. The germline V gene encodes CDR1 SGHTA and CDR2 FQGNSA. In DNA form, the CDR3 reads TGTGCCAGCAGCTCCGGGGATAGCAATCAGCCCCAGCATTTT. Amino acid sequence: CASSSGDSNQPQHF.

The chain uses TRBV19 and TRBJ1-6, with 8 bases aligning to TRBD1. Germline trimming cut 7 bases from V and 7 bases from J; bases unmatched to any gene: 12. CDR3 size: 16 residues. Germline values: CDR1 LNHDA, CDR2 SQIVND (reference sequence). The CDR3 DNA is TGTGCCAGTATACGCCACCACAGGGGGAACAATTCACCCCTCCACTTT. It specifies CASIRHHRGNNSPLHF.

The chain employs TRBV6-5 and TRBJ1-2, with a weak D call TRBD1 (5 bases). Trimming left V 3 bases short and J 5 bases short, with 16 bases between. The germline CDR1 and CDR2 sequences are MNHEY and SVGAGI. The CDR3 has 15 amino acids. Here the CDR3 reads CASSYGGGSEYGYTF. CDR3 nucleotides: TGTGCCAGCAGTTATGGCGGGGGGAGTGAGTATGGCTACACCTTC.

The CDR3: CASSFSGGYEAFF. CDR3 coding DNA: TGTGCCAGCAGCTTCTCAGGGGGGTATGAAGCTTTCTTT. This chain uses TRBV7-2 with TRBJ1-1; 7 positions agree with TRBD1. Germline V lookup: CDR1 SGHTA, CDR2 FQGNSA. The CDR3 totals 13 residues. The V and J ends lost 3 bases and 7 bases, in that order; junction bases with no gene match: 5.

V is TRBV11-3 and J is TRBJ2-1; 10 bases agree with TRBD2. This CDR3 has 19 amino acids. Looked up from germline, CDR1 is SGHNT and CDR2 is YENEEA. V was clipped by 1 base and J by 4 bases; unmatched bases: 13. DNA of the CDR3: TGTGCCAGCAGCTTAGGTTTATCGCTAGCGGGAGAGGCTTACAATGAGCAGTTCTTC. The encoded protein is CASSLGLSLAGEAYNEQFF.

The V gene is TRBV20-1, the J gene TRBJ1-4; the D is unclear. Germline V gene sequence: CDR1 DFQATT, CDR2 SNEGSKA (reference sequence). The CDR3 sequence is 12 residues long. The V end lost 3 bases, the J end lost 10 bases, and 12 bases lay between the germline ends. The CDR3 loop is CSASLGDRKLFF. The CDR3 nucleotides are TGCAGTGCTAGTTTGGGCGATAGAAAACTGTTTTTT.

The chain has TRBV11-2 and TRBJ1-2, with D possibly matching TRBD1 (5 bases). This CDR3 has 16 residues. Trimming removed 3 bases from V and 4 bases from J, with 18 bases in between. Germline CDR1 SGHAT, CDR2 FQNNGV. CDR3 nucleotide sequence: TGTGCCAGCAGCTTGGGCCGGACACGAGACAGCTATGGCTACACCTTC. Translating gives CASSLGRTRDSYGYTF.

This chain uses TRBV5-1 with TRBJ2-1; TRBD2 matches at 11 bases. Unmatched junction bases numbered 4, after V lost 4 bases and J lost 1 base. The germline CDR1 and CDR2 sequences are SGHRS and YFSETQ. CDR3 length equals 16 residues. Here the CDR3 reads CASSRTSGSSYNEQFF. CDR3 bases: TGCGCCAGCAGCAGAACTAGCGGGAGTTCCTACAATGAGCAGTTCTTC.

The chain has TRBV7-9 and TRBJ2-1; perhaps TRBD2 as D (5 bases). This CDR3 is built from 16 residues. Looked up from germline, CDR1 is SEHNR and CDR2 is FQNEAQ (reference sequence). Deletions cut 4 bases from V and 2 bases from J, with 15 bases between. The chain's CDR3 is CASSSLSGAPYNEQFF. In nucleotides, the CDR3 is TGTGCCAGCAGCTCCCTAAGCGGAGCACCCTACAATGAGCAGTTCTTC.

This clone was recorded only once. The V and J genes are TRBV3-1 (or the pseudogene TRBV3-2) and TRBJ2-5; 7 bases are shared with TRBD2. Germline V CDR1 and CDR2: LGHDT, YNNKEL (reference sequence). J gave up 9 bases and V 6 bases, and 10 bases lay outside the gene matches. The CDR3 loop spans 13 amino acids. The DNA of the CDR3 is TGTGCCAGCAGTACCGGACTAGTCCAGGCCCAGTACTTC. Translation: CASSTGLVQAQYF.

This clone was observed once. V and J are TRBV18 and TRBJ1-2; TRBD1 matches 8 bases. V shed 3 bases, J shed 4 bases, and the junction held 4 bases outside the gene matches. The germline V gene has CDR1 KGHSH and CDR2 LQKENI. The CDR3 runs 14 residues. CDR3 amino acids: CASSPQGAGYGYTF. In DNA form, the CDR3 reads TGTGCCAGCTCACCCCAGGGGGCCGGCTATGGCTACACCTTC.

The chain links TRBV4-2 to TRBJ2-1; perhaps TRBD2 as D (6 bases). CDR1 and CDR2 from the germline V gene are LGHNA and YNFKEQ. The V end lost 0 bases, the J end lost 0 bases, and 21 bases lay between the germline ends. This CDR3 is built from 20 residues. CDR3 loop: CASSQDPQLLAASSYNEQFF. The CDR3 DNA follows: TGTGCCAGCAGCCAAGATCCCCAACTACTAGCAGCCAGCTCCTACAATGAGCAGTTCTTC.

This clone was detected a few times. V usage is TRBV7-3 and J usage is TRBJ2-6; TRBD2 aligns across 8 bases. The germline V gene has CDR1 SGHTA and CDR2 FQGTGA. The CDR3 runs to 18 residues. V gave up 5 bases and J gave up 0 bases; unmatched junction bases: 9. This CDR3 is CASSEKAGESSGANVLTF. The CDR3 bases are TGTGCCAGCAGCGAAAAAGCGGGGGAGAGCTCTGGGGCCAACGTCCTGACTTTC.

This chain joins TRBV27 and TRBJ1-6; the D gene is possibly TRBD1 (6 bases). V lost 2 bases and J 7 bases, leaving 9 bases between the germline ends. The CDR3 is 14 amino acids. Germline V gene lookup returns CDR1 MNHEY and CDR2 SMNVEV (reference sequence). As DNA, the CDR3 is TGTGCCAGCAGTTTAAACAGGGTAAATTCACCCCTCCACTTT. Protein sequence: CASSLNRVNSPLHF.

The V and J genes are TRBV9 and TRBJ2-3; D call uncertain. V was clipped by 4 bases and J by 0 bases, with 9 bases between them. The CDR3 runs 14 residues. Germline V gives CDR1 SGDLS, CDR2 YYNGEE. CDR3 in amino acids: CASSSPTSTDTQYF. DNA for the CDR3: TGTGCCAGCAGCTCACCGACTAGCACAGATACGCAGTATTTT.

This rearrangement joins TRBV25-1 to TRBJ1-6; 12 bases fit TRBD1. Germline V gene data show CDR1 as MGHDK and CDR2 as SYGVNS. The trim removed 6 bases at V and 9 bases at J, leaving 9 bases unmatched. The CDR3 is made up of 16 amino acids. For the CDR3, the DNA is TGTGCCAGCAGGTCTTGGGGACAGGGGGCTCTTTCACCCCTCCACTTT. Encoded protein: CASRSWGQGALSPLHF.

The CDR3 DNA is TGTGCCAGCAGCCCGCGGGGGGTCCGGGGAGATACGCAGTATTTT. Its protein product is CASSPRGVRGDTQYF. The gene calls are TRBV7-9 and TRBJ2-3; 8 bases map to TRBD2. V lost 5 bases, J lost 5 bases, and 9 bases stayed unmatched. Germline assignment: CDR1 SEHNR and CDR2 FQNEAQ (reference sequence). The CDR3 contains 15 residues.

The chain links TRBV9 to TRBJ2-7; 7 nucleotides agree with TRBD1. Per germline, CDR1 SGDLS and CDR2 YYNGEE. The J segment lost 2 bases and the V segment lost 2 bases, leaving 7 bases of the junction unmatched. This CDR3 spans 15 amino acids. This CDR3 is CASSVHDRATYEQYF. Written as DNA, the CDR3 is TGTGCCAGCAGCGTCCACGACAGGGCGACCTACGAGCAGTACTTC.

The chain carries TRBV4-3 and TRBJ2-1; TRBD1 is a possible D gene (5 bases). The CDR3 length is 17 residues. The V end was cut by 3 bases, the J end by 5 bases, with 20 bases between. Per the germline V gene, CDR1 is LGHNA and CDR2 is YSLEER. The CDR3 spells CASSHDLDSEGNNEQFF. For the CDR3, the DNA is TGCGCCAGCAGCCATGACCTCGACAGCGAAGGTAACAATGAGCAGTTCTTC.

The V gene is TRBV2, the J gene TRBJ1-3; D is undetermined. CDR1 SNHLY and CDR2 FYNNEI come from the germline V gene. V was clipped by 3 bases and J by 3 bases, with 6 bases between them. This CDR3 comprises 13 residues. CDR3 sequence (DNA): TGTGCCAGCAGTGAGTGGAGTGGAAACACCATATATTTT. This gives the protein CASSEWSGNTIYF.

The chain combines TRBV5-1 with TRBJ2-1, with D maybe TRBD1 (6 bases). Trimming removed 4 bases from V and 1 base from J, with 12 bases in between. The CDR3 extends over 15 amino acids. From germline, CDR1 is SGHRS and CDR2 YFSETQ. The chain's CDR3 is CASSEQTGSYNEQFF. The CDR3 region has the DNA TGCGCCAGCAGCGAGCAGACAGGTTCCTACAATGAGCAGTTCTTC.

The V call is TRBV28, the J call TRBJ2-1; perhaps TRBD1 as D (5 bases). Deletions cut 5 bases from V and 3 bases from J, with 14 bases between. The germline V gene has CDR1 MDHEN and CDR2 SYDVKM. The CDR3 extends over 15 amino acids. The CDR3 protein is CASSDSDILYNEQFF. CDR3 nucleotides: TGTGCCAGCAGTGATTCGGACATACTCTACAATGAGCAGTTCTTC.

The CDR3: CASSLVGGVTHYGYTF. DNA of the CDR3: TGTGCCAGCAGCTTAGTAGGGGGGGTGACCCACTATGGCTACACCTTC. This chain uses TRBV7-8 with TRBJ1-2; D is possibly TRBD1 (6 bases). The germline V gene has CDR1 SGHVS and CDR2 FQNEAQ. This CDR3 contains 16 residues. The V end lost 1 base, the J end lost 3 bases, and 15 bases lay between the germline ends.

This chain joins TRBV9 and TRBJ2-7, with TRBD1 as a possible D gene (6 bases). CDR3 length equals 14 residues. The V end lost 0 bases, the J end lost 3 bases, and 10 bases lay between the germline ends. The germline V gene has CDR1 SGDLS and CDR2 YYNGEE. Written as DNA, the CDR3 is TGTGCCAGCAGCGTAGCAAGAGGGGGCTACGAGCAGTACTTC. Protein: CASSVARGGYEQYF.

The chain is built from TRBV5-1 and TRBJ1-4, with 7 nucleotides matching TRBD1. Germline loops: CDR1 SGHRS, CDR2 YFSETQ. The CDR3 is 14 residues long. V was clipped by 4 bases and J by 8 bases; unmatched bases: 8. CDR3 sequence: CASSHGQVEEKLFF. DNA for the CDR3: TGCGCCAGCAGCCACGGACAGGTTGAGGAAAAACTGTTTTTT.

This clone has just a few counts. The chain is built from TRBV18 and TRBJ2-7; TRBD2 matches 13 bases. Germline V gene lookup returns CDR1 KGHSH and CDR2 LQKENI. The CDR3 length is 15 residues. J was trimmed by 7 bases and V by 4 bases; bases with no gene match: 7. The CDR3 DNA sequence: TGTGCCAGCTCACAGGGACTAGCGGGGAAAAAGGAGCAGTACTTC. Encoded protein: CASSQGLAGKKEQYF.

The chain recombines TRBV7-9 with TRBJ1-2; D perhaps matches TRBD1 (6 bases). The germline V gene has CDR1 SEHNR and CDR2 FQNEAQ (reference sequence). The CDR3 is 12 residues long. The V gene lost 0 bases and the J gene lost 14 bases, with 13 bases spanning the gap. The CDR3 protein is CASSLANRERTF. The CDR3 nucleotides are TGTGCCAGCAGCTTAGCCAACAGGGAAAGGACCTTC.

The V call is TRBV19, the J call TRBJ2-4; maybe TRBD1 (5 bases). V was shortened by 6 bases and J by 8 bases, with 20 bases between the two germline ends. Germline assignment: CDR1 LNHDA and CDR2 SQIVND (reference sequence). This CDR3 has 15 residues. The DNA of the CDR3 is TGTGCCAGTAGCGCCGAACAGGTTTCTGGGGACATTCAGTACTTC. Translation gives CASSAEQVSGDIQYF.